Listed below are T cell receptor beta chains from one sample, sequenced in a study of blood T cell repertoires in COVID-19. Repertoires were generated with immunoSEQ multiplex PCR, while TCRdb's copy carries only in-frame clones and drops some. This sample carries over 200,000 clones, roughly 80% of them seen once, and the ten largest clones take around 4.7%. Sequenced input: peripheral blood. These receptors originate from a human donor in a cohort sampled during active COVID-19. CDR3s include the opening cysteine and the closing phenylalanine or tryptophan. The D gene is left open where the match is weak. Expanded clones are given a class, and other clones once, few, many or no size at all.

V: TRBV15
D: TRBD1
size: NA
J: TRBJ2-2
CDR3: CATSRNRGRWTGELFF
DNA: TGTGCCACCAGCAGAAACAGGGGACGATGGACCGGGGAGCTGTTTTTT

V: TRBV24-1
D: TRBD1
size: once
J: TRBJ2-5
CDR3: CATSDSPDREETQYF
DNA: TGTGCCACCAGTGATTCGCCGGACAGGGAAGAGACCCAGTACTTC

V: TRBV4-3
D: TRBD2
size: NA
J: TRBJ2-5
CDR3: CASSRRLAGEVETQYF
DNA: TGCGCCAGCAGCCGAAGACTAGCGGGAGAGGTTGAGACCCAGTACTTC

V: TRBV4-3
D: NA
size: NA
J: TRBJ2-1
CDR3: CASSQSKRLGDNEQFF
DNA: TGCGCCAGCAGCCAGTCGAAGCGGCTTGGGGACAATGAGCAGTTCTTC

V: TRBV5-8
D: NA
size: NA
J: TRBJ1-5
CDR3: CASSLGLAGDQPQHF
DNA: TGTGCCAGCAGCTTGGGACTAGCAGGGGATCAGCCCCAGCATTTT

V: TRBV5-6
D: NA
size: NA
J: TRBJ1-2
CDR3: CASSLGPGMDGYTF
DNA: TGTGCCAGCAGCTTGGGTCCAGGGATGGATGGCTACACCTTC

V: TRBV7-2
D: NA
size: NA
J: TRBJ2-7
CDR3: CASSLAPGSSYEQYF
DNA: TGTGCCAGCAGCTTAGCGCCCGGGAGTAGCTACGAGCAGTACTTC

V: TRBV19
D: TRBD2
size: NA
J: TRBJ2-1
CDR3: CASSQLAGVSYNEQFF
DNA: TGTGCCAGTAGTCAACTAGCGGGAGTTTCCTACAATGAGCAGTTCTTC

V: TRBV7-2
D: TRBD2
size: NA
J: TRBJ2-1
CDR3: CASSRSGASYNEQFF
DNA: TGTGCCAGCAGCCGGAGCGGGGCTTCCTACAATGAGCAGTTCTTC

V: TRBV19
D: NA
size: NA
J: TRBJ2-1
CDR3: CASSVSGGSSYNEQFF
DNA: TGTGCCAGTAGTGTCTCAGGAGGGAGCTCCTACAATGAGCAGTTCTTC

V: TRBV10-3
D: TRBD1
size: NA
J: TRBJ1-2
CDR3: CAIRTGGVNYGYTF
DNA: TGTGCCATCAGAACAGGGGGAGTTAACTATGGCTACACCTTC

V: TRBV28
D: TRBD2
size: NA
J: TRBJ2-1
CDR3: CASSPTSGNNEQFF
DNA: TGTGCCAGCAGTCCGACTAGCGGAAACAATGAGCAGTTCTTC

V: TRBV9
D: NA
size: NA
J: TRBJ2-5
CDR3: CASSVHSYQETQYF
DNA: TGTGCCAGCAGCGTACACTCGTACCAAGAGACCCAGTACTTC

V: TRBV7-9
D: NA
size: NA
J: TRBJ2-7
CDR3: CASSLAESHEQYF
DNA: TGTGCCAGCAGCTTAGCGGAGAGCCACGAGCAGTACTTC

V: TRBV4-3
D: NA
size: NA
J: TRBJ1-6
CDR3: CASSQDLGGAPNSPLHF
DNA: TGCGCCAGCAGCCAAGATCTTGGGGGGGCGCCCAATTCACCCCTCCACTTT

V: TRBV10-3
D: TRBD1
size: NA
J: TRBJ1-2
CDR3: CAIRPDRASYGYTF
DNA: TGTGCCATCAGACCTGACAGGGCATCCTATGGCTACACCTTC

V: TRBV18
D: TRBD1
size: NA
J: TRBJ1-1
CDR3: CASSPNQGDTEAFF
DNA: TGTGCCAGCTCACCTAATCAGGGGGACACTGAAGCTTTCTTT

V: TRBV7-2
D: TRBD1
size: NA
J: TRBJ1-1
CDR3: CASSLRSIGTGVMNTEAFF
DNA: TGTGCCAGCAGCTTAAGGAGTATTGGGACAGGGGTAATGAACACTGAAGCTTTCTTT